These 14 T cell receptor beta chains came from one sample sequenced in a study of CD8+ T cells in alopecia areata. Extraction and reverse transcription of RNA yielded cDNA as the sequencing template. Generated by immunoSEQ multiplex PCR, the TCRdb table keeps only in-frame clones and is missing some. Of about 290,000 clones listed, 58% are singletons. Treatment specified: oral pan-JAK inhibitor, 5-10 mg twice daily. The material was CD4+ T cells sorted from blood, obtained at week 24, from a patient treated with tofacitinib. The receptors stem from a human donor with alopecia areata.

This clone has a handful of counts. The rearrangement links TRBV6-6 to TRBJ2-5, with 11 nucleotides matching TRBD2. Germline values: CDR1 MNHNY, CDR2 SVGAGI (reference sequence). The CDR3 extends over 16 amino acids. The ends lost 0 bases at V and 2 bases at J; junction bases unmatched: 2. The CDR3 spells CASSYSLAGGQETQYF. The CDR3 DNA follows: TGTGCCAGCAGTTACTCCCTAGCGGGGGGACAAGAGACCCAGTACTTC.

This clone is a singleton in its sample. The V gene is TRBV30, the J gene TRBJ1-2; D perhaps matches TRBD1 (5 bases). Per the germline V gene, CDR1 is GTSNPN and CDR2 is SVGIG (reference sequence). The V and J ends lost 3 bases and 4 bases respectively, with 12 bases between them. This CDR3 has 13 residues. The CDR3, as DNA: TGTGCCTGGAGCAAAGACAGCCTCTATGGCTACACCTTC. Translated, it gives CAWSKDSLYGYTF. The variable domain in full, completed from reference TRBV30 and TRBJ1-2, reads SQTIHQWPATLVQPVGSPLSLECTVEGTSNPNLYWYRQAAGRGLQLLFYSVGIGQISSEVPQNLSASRPQDRQFILSSKKLLLSDSGFYLCAWSKDSLYGYTFGSGTRLTVV.

This clone was found a few times. The rearrangement uses TRBV5-4 and TRBJ1-4; D is undetermined. Trimming removed 0 bases from V and 7 bases from J, with 10 bases in between. Germline V gives CDR1 SGHNT, CDR2 YYREEE (reference sequence). The CDR3 is 14 residues long. The CDR3 loop is CASSLEGPGEKLFF. As DNA, the CDR3 is TGTGCCAGCAGCTTGGAAGGGCCCGGTGAAAAACTGTTTTTT.

The chain couples TRBV9 to TRBJ2-1, with D unclear. Trimming cost V 1 base and J 6 bases, with 11 bases left between them. CDR1 is SGDLS, CDR2 YYNGEE, per germline. CDR3 length: 14 amino acids. The CDR3 sequence is CASSVTSPPNEQFF. The CDR3 DNA follows: TGTGCCAGCAGCGTAACAAGTCCCCCCAATGAGCAGTTCTTC.

This clone was counted a single time. The chain couples TRBV5-1 to TRBJ2-3; D may be TRBD1 or TRBD2 (6 bases each). V was cut by 3 bases and J by 3 bases, with 14 bases left in between. Germline V gene lookup returns CDR1 SGHRS and CDR2 YFSETQ. The CDR3 spans 15 residues. The CDR3 DNA reads as TGCGCCAGCAGCTCCGGTGGGGGGCGGACAGATACGCAGTATTTT. Its protein product is CASSSGGGRTDTQYF.

CDR3 nucleotide sequence: TGTGCCAGCAGCTTAGATAGGGTCTACGAGCAGTACTTC. Translated: CASSLDRVYEQYF. This chain connects TRBV7-9 to TRBJ2-7; D not resolved. V was shortened by 1 base and J by 3 bases, with 7 bases between the two germline ends. Germline V lookup: CDR1 SEHNR, CDR2 FQNEAQ (reference sequence). The length of the CDR3 is 13 residues. Based on the CDR3 plus reference TRBV7-9 and TRBJ2-7, the full variable domain is DTGVSQNPRHKITKRGQNVTFRCDPISEHNRLYWYRQTLGQGPEFLTYFQNEAQLEKSRLLSDRFSAERPKGSFSTLEIQRTEQGDSAMYLCASSLDRVYEQYFGPGTRLTVT.

J is TRBJ1-2 and V is TRBV29-1, with 8 bases lining up with TRBD1. The CDR3 sequence is 13 residues long. Germline V gene data show CDR1 as SQVTM and CDR2 as ANQGSEA. V was pared by 4 bases and J by 3 bases, with 4 bases of the junction left unmatched. CDR3 residues: CSVGQGIDYGYTF. In nucleotides, the CDR3 is TGCAGCGTTGGACAGGGGATCGACTATGGCTACACCTTC.

The J gene is TRBJ2-5, the V gene TRBV27, with 14 positions matching TRBD2. Trimming at V came to 6 bases and at J to 5 bases, leaving 5 bases not matched to a gene. This CDR3 region has 15 residues. Per the germline V gene, CDR1 is MNHEY and CDR2 is SMNVEV (reference sequence). The CDR3 DNA is TGTGCCAGCAGCAGACTAGCGGGGGGGCCGGAGACCCAGTACTTC. Translation gives CASSRLAGGPETQYF.

This clone was detected a few times. This chain connects TRBV2 to TRBJ2-5; D is unresolved. Germline V gene data show CDR1 as SNHLY and CDR2 as FYNNEI. The ends were cut back, 3 bases at V and 3 bases at J, with 5 bases in the middle. CDR3 size: 12 residues. DNA for the CDR3: TGTGCCAGCAGTGACAGAAAAGAGACCCAGTACTTC. This gives the protein CASSDRKETQYF.

This clone has only one observation. The rearrangement links TRBV7-2 to TRBJ1-5, with 7 bases lining up with TRBD1. Germline V gene data show CDR1 as SGHTA and CDR2 as FQGNSA. The trim removed 5 bases at V and 0 bases at J, leaving 4 bases unmatched. The length of the CDR3 is 15 residues. CDR3 sequence: CASSIGQVSNQPQHF. The CDR3 nucleotides are TGTGCCAGCAGCATCGGACAGGTTAGCAATCAGCCCCAGCATTTT.

This clone has just one count. The genes are TRBV11-2 and TRBJ2-3; D unclear. Deletions cut 2 bases from V and 3 bases from J, with 6 bases between. CDR3 size: 13 residues. Germline-derived CDR1 and CDR2 are SGHAT and FQNNGV. The CDR3 is CASSLTVTDTQYF. Here the CDR3 DNA reads TGTGCCAGCAGCTTAACAGTGACAGATACGCAGTATTTT.

CDR3 loop: CAWSVHSGGYNEQFF. The CDR3 DNA follows: TGTGCCTGGAGTGTCCATAGCGGGGGCTACAATGAGCAGTTCTTC. This rearrangement joins TRBV30 to TRBJ2-1, with TRBD2 matching over 9 bases. V was clipped by 0 bases and J by 3 bases; unmatched bases: 3. The CDR3 covers 15 residues. Germline CDR1 is GTSNPN and CDR2 is SVGIG (reference sequence).

A few counts support this clone. The chain uses TRBV29-1 and TRBJ1-5; the match to TRBD1 covers 7 bases. Germline trimming cut 4 bases from V and 7 bases from J; bases unmatched to any gene: 10. CDR1 is SQVTM, CDR2 ANQGSEA, per germline. The CDR3 consists of 14 residues. CDR3 amino acids: CSVGRQGSRQPQHF. CDR3 nucleotides: TGCAGCGTTGGACGACAGGGAAGTCGGCAGCCCCAGCATTTT.

This clone was observed a few times. V usage is TRBV10-3 and J usage is TRBJ2-3; no reliable D call. The CDR3 runs to 13 residues. Per germline, CDR1 ENHRY and CDR2 SYGVKD. V lost 3 bases to trimming and J lost 2 bases, with 6 bases between them. In DNA form, the CDR3 reads TGTGCCATCAGTGACCACGTCACAGATACGCAGTATTTT. Amino acid sequence: CAISDHVTDTQYF.